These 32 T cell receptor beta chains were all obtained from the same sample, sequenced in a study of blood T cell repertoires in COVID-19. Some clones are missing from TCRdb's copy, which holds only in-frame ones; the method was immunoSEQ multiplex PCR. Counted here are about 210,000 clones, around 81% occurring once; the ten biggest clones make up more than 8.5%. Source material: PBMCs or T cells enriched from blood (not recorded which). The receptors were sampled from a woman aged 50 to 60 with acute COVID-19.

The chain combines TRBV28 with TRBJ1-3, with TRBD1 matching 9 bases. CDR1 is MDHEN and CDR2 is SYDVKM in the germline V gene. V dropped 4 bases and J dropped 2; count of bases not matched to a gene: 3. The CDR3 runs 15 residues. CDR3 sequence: CASSSTGGTGNTIYF. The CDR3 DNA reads TGTGCCAGCAGTTCGACAGGGGGAACTGGAAACACCATATATTTT.

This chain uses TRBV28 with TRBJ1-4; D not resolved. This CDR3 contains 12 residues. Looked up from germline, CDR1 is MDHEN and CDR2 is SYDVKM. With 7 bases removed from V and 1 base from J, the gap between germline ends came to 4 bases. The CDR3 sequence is CASTRTNEKLFF. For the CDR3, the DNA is TGTGCCAGCACTAGAACTAATGAAAAACTGTTTTTT.

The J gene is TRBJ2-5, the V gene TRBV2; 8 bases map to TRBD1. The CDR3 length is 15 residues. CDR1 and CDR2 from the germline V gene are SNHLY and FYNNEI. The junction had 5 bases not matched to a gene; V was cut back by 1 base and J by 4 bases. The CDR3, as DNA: TGTGCCAGCAGTGAAGTGACAGGGGTCCCAGAGACCCAGTACTTC. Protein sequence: CASSEVTGVPETQYF. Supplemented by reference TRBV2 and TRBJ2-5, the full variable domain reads EPEVTQTPSHQVTQMGQEVILRCVPISNHLYFYWYRQILGQKVEFLVSFYNNEISEKSEIFDDQFSVERPDGSNFTLKIRSTKLEDSAMYFCASSEVTGVPETQYFGPGTRLLVL.

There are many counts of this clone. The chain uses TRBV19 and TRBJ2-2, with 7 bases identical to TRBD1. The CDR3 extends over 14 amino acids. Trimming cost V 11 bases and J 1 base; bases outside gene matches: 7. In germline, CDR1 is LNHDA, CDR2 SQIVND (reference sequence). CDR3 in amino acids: CAGRQGMNTGELFF. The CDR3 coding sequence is TGTGCCGGACGACAGGGAATGAACACCGGGGAGCTGTTTTTT.

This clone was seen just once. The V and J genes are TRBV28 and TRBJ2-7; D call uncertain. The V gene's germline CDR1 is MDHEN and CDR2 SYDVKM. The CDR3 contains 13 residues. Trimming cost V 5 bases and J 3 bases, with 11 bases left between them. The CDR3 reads CASSTAPGYEQYF. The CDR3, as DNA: TGTGCCAGCAGTACAGCCCCAGGCTACGAGCAGTACTTC.

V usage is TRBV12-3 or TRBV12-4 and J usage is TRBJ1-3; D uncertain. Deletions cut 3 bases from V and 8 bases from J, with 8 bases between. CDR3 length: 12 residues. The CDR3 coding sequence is TGTGCCAGCAGTTTCATTAGATACACCATATATTTT. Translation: CASSFIRYTIYF.

In DNA, the CDR3 is TGTGCCAGCAGTCCCCGGGACAGAGCTAACTATGGCTACACCTTC. It is translated as CASSPRDRANYGYTF. V is TRBV28 and J is TRBJ1-2; 7 bases are a match to TRBD1. V dropped 5 bases and J dropped 0; count of bases not matched to a gene: 6. Germline values: CDR1 MDHEN, CDR2 SYDVKM. The CDR3 consists of 15 residues.

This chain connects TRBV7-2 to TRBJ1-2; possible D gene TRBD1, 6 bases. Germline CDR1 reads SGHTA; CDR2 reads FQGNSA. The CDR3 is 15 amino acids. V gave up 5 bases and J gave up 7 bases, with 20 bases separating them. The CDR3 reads CASSPDSSVPRGYTF. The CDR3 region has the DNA TGTGCCAGCAGCCCGGACAGTTCCGTTCCACGTGGCTACACCTTC.

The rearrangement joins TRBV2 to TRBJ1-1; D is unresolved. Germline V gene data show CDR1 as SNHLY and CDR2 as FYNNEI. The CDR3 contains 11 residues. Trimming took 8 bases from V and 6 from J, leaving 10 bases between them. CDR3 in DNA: TGTGCCAGCGGGTCCGGGTCTGAAGCTTTCTTT. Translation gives CASGSGSEAFF.

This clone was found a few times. The CDR3 DNA reads as TGTGCCAGCAGCCCCCGGGGGGGTGATTCACCCCTCCACTTT. Residues: CASSPRGGDSPLHF. The chain recombines TRBV7-9 with TRBJ1-6, with D perhaps matching TRBD1 (5 bases). V gave up 5 bases and J gave up 8 bases, with 13 bases separating them. Germline V gives CDR1 SEHNR, CDR2 FQNEAQ (reference sequence). This CDR3 has 14 amino acids.

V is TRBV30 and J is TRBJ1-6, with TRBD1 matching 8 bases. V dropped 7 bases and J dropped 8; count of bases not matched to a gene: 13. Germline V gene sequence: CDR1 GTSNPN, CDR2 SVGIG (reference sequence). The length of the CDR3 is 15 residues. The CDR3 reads CASPGRGLVDSPLHF. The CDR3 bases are TGTGCCTCCCCCGGCAGGGGGCTTGTTGATTCACCCCTCCACTTT.

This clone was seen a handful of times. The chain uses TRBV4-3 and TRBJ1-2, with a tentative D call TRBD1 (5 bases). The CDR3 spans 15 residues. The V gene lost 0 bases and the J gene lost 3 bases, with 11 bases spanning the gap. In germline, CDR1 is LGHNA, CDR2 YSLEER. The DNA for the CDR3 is TGCGCCAGCAGCCAAGAGTTACAGGTGGACTATGGCTACACCTTC. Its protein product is CASSQELQVDYGYTF.

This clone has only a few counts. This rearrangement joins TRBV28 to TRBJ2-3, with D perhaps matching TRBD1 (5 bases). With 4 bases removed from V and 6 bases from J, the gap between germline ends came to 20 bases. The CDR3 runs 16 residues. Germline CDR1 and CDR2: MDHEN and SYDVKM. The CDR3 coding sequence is TGTGCCAGCAGTTCTGGGGCGGTACGTACTCAGGATACGCAGTATTTT. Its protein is CASSSGAVRTQDTQYF. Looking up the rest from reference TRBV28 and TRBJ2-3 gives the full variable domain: DVKVTQSSRYLVKRTGEKVFLECVQDMDHENMFWYRQDPGLGLRLIYFSYDVKMKEKGDIPEGYSVSREKKERFSLILESASTNQTSMYLCASSSGAVRTQDTQYFGPGTRLTVL.

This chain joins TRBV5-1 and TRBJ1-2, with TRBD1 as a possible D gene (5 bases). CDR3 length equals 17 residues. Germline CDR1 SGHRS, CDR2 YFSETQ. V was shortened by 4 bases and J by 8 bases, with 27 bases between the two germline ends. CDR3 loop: CASSTDLLGAGLKGYTF. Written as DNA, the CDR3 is TGCGCCAGCAGCACCGACCTTTTGGGTGCAGGGTTGAAGGGCTACACCTTC.

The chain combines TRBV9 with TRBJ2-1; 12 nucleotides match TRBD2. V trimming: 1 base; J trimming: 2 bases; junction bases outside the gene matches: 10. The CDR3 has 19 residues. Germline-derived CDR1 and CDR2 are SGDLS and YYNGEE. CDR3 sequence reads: CASSVNALAGGGAYNEQFF. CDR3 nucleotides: TGTGCCAGCAGCGTAAATGCTCTAGCGGGAGGGGGTGCCTACAATGAGCAGTTCTTC.

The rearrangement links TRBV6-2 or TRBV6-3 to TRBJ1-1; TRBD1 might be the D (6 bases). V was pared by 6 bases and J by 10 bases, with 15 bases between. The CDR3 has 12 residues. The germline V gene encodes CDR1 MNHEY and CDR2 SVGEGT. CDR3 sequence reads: CASSRDIQGAFF. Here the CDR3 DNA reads TGTGCCAGCAGCCGGGACATTCAAGGAGCTTTCTTT.

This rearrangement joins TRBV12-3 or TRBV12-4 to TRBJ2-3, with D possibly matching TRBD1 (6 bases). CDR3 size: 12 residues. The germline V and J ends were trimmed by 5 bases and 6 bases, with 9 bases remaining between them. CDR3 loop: CASSLRGDTQYF. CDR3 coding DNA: TGTGCCAGCAGTCTCAGGGGTGATACGCAGTATTTT.

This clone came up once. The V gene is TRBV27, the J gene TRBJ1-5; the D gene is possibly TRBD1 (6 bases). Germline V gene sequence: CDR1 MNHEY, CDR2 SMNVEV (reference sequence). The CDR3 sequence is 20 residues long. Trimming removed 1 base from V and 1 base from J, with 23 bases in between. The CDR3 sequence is CASSLLGGTGGGGSNQPQHF. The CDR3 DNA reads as TGTGCCAGCAGTTTATTGGGAGGAACGGGGGGCGGTGGCAGCAATCAGCCCCAGCATTTT.

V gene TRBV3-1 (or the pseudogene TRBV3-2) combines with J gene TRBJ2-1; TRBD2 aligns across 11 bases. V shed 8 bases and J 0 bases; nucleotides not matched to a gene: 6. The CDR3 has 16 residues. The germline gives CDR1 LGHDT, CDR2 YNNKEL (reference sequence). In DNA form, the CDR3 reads TGTGCCAGCGGAGATAGCGGGGGGGCCTCCTACAATGAGCAGTTCTTC. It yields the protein CASGDSGGASYNEQFF.

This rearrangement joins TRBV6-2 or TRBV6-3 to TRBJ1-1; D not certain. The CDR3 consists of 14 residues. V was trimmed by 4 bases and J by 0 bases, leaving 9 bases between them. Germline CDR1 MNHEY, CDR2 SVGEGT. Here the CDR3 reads CASSSVPVNTEAFF. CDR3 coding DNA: TGTGCCAGCAGTTCGGTCCCGGTGAACACTGAAGCTTTCTTT.

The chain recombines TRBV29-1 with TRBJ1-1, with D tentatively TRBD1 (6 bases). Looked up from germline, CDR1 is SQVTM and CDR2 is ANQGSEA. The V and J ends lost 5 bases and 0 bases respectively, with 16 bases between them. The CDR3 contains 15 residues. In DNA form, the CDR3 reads TGCAGCGTTCGAAGTCAGGGGACAATGAACACTGAAGCTTTCTTT. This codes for CSVRSQGTMNTEAFF.

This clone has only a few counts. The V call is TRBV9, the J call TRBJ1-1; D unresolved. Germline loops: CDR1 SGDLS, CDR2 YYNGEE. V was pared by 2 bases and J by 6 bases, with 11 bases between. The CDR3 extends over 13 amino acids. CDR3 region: CASSVGVSAEAFF. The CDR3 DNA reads TGTGCCAGCAGCGTCGGGGTTTCAGCTGAAGCTTTCTTT.

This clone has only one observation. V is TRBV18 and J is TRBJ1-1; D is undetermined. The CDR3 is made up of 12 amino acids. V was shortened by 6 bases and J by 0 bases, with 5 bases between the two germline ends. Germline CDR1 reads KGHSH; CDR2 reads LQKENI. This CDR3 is CASSVLNTEAFF. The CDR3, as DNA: TGTGCCAGCTCCGTCTTGAACACTGAAGCTTTCTTT.

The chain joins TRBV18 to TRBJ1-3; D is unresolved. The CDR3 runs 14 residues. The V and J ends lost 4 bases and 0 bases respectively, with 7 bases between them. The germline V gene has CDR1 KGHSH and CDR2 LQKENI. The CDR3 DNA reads TGTGCCAGCTCACGACTAAGCTCTGGAAACACCATATATTTT. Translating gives CASSRLSSGNTIYF.

This chain's CDR3 is CASGLAGGYEQYF. CDR3 DNA: TGTGCCAGCGGCCTAGCGGGAGGCTACGAGCAGTACTTC. The V and J genes are TRBV4-2 and TRBJ2-7, with 11 nucleotides matching TRBD2. The CDR3 loop spans 13 amino acids. Germline CDR1 reads LGHNA; CDR2 reads YNFKEQ. J lost 3 bases, V lost 8 bases, and 3 bases had no gene match.

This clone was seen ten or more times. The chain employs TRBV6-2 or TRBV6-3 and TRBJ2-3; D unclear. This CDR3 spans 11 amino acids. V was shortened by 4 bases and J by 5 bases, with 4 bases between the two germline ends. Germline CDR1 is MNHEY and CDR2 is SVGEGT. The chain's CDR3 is CASSSLDTQYF. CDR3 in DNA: TGTGCCAGCAGTTCCCTAGATACGCAGTATTTT.

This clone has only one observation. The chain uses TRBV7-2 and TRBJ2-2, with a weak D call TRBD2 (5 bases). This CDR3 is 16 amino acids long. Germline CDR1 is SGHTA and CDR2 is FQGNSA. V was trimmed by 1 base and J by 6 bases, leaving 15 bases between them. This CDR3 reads CASSLGLTAWAGELFF. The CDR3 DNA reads TGTGCCAGCAGCTTAGGACTAACGGCCTGGGCCGGGGAGCTGTTTTTT.

CDR3 sequence: CASSLPGTGAYEQYF. The DNA of the CDR3 is TGTGCCAGCAGCTTACCCGGGACAGGGGCCTACGAGCAGTACTTC. This chain joins TRBV11-3 and TRBJ2-7, with 10 bases fitting TRBD1. Germline V gives CDR1 SGHNT, CDR2 YENEEA. The length of the CDR3 is 15 residues. Trimming removed 2 bases from V and 2 bases from J; junction bases left unmatched: 3. Full variable domain (missing parts from reference TRBV11-3 and TRBJ2-7): EAGVVQSPRYKIIEKKQPVAFWCNPISGHNTLYWYLQNLGQGPELLIRYENEEAVDDSQLPKDRFSAERLKGVDSTLKIQPAELGDSAVYLCASSLPGTGAYEQYFGPGTRLTVT.

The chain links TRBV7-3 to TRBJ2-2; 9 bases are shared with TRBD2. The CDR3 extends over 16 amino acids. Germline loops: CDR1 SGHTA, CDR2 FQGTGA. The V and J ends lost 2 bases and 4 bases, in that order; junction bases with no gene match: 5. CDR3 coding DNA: TGTGCCAGCAGCTTACAGGCGGGAGGGTCCACCGGGGAGCTGTTTTTT. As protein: CASSLQAGGSTGELFF.

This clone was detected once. Written as DNA, the CDR3 is TGTGCCAGCAGAGACCCCCCAGGGGGAGGTGGCTACACCTTC. It specifies CASRDPPGGGGYTF. The chain recombines TRBV28 with TRBJ1-2; 7 bases map to TRBD1. The CDR3 has 14 amino acids. CDR1 is MDHEN, CDR2 SYDVKM, per germline. J lost 7 bases, V lost 6 bases, and 11 bases had no gene match.

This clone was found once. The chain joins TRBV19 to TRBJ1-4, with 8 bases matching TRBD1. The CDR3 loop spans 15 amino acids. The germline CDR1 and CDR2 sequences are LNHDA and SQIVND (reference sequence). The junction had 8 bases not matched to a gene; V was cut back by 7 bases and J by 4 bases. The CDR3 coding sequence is TGTGCCAGTACCAAGGGGGACAGGAATAATGAAAAACTGTTTTTT. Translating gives CASTKGDRNNEKLFF.

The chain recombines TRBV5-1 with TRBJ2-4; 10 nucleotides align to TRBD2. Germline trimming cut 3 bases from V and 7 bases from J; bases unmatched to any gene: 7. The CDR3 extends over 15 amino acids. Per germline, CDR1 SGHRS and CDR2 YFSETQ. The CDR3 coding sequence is TGCGCCAGCAGCTGGGGATTAGCGGGAGGTAACATTCAGTACTTC. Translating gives CASSWGLAGGNIQYF.